The T cell receptor beta chain described here comes from a study of blood T cell repertoires in COVID-19 (dated by TCRdb to about 2020). Notes on the research overall: Samples from collaborators originated in the United States, Italy and Spain and spanned both the acute and convalescent phases of COVID-19. The prospective study material was composed of cDNA or gDNA derived from T cells, B-cell-depleted T cells, or PBMCs. Subjects who had been exposed to COVID-19, were actively infected with it, or had recovered from it provided the deeply sampled blood TCRbeta repertoires that made up the dataset. The samples were drawn from two sources: the first 160 participants of the ongoing ImmuneRACE study, and 1,200 or so subjects contributed by 6 global collaborators. Where HLA class I and class II types were available, the types were taken from metadata supplied by the sample provider, not from assay-based typing. A de-identified subject ID, COVID-19 status, age in years and sex were almost always included in the sample metadata. The repertoires were released in a freely available public database meant as a resource for research on the immune response to SARS-CoV-2.

TCRbeta CDR3 regions were amplified from genomic DNA using the immunoSEQ Assay, a bias-controlled multiplex PCR. Concerning the study's data processing: Nucleated cell counts per sample were estimated from amplification of reference gene primers within the assay. Sequence reads were collapsed and filtered to measure the absolute abundance of every unique TCRbeta CDR3 rearrangement. For each sample, productive Simpson clonality was calculated as the square root of Simpson's diversity index over productive rearrangements. The clones in this table, taken by TCRdb from immuneACCESS, are in-frame only. Not every clone is retained; where verified, under half of the shortfall comes from an unresolved V gene, and the cause of the rest is unknown. V, J and clone size are those of that table, while D and trimming were read from the DNA. Across this sample there are around 78,000 clones, with 80% to 95% seen only once. In total, the top ten clones hold around 0.93% of the sample.

Collaborating institutions collected whole blood in K2EDTA tubes following their own protocols. For TCRbeta analysis, collaborators shipped samples as frozen whole blood, isolated PBMCs, or DNA extracted from either of those sample types. On the study overall, not on this receptor specifically: The amount of clinical and demographic metadata varied by source and participant and was provided uncurated.

The CDR3 measures 14 amino acids from cysteine to phenylalanine. Solely the CDR3 DNA is kept, with 42 bases framed from the first base. CDR1 and CDR2, per the germline V gene, are SNHLY and FYNNEI. The junction shows trimming of 4 bases on V and 4 bases on J, and the gene matches do not reach 6 bases of it. This clone is a singleton in its sample. No cognate antigen has been identified for it. No much larger clone exists at a distance of one base, and base qualities are not known. Rearrangement joined TRBV2 to TRBJ1-2, and 7 bases in between align with TRBD1. The clonotype was recovered from a woman in her fifties or sixties in a cohort sampled during active COVID-19. Sequenced material: peripheral blood. In nucleotide form, the sequence is TGTGCCAGCAGTGTTGGGGACAGATCCTATGGCTACACCTTC. Translated, it gives CASSVGDRSYGYTF. The entire variable domain, with the stretches around the CDR3 drawn from the reference TRBV2 and TRBJ1-2 proteins, is EPEVTQTPSHQVTQMGQEVILRCVPISNHLYFYWYRQILGQKVEFLVSFYNNEISEKSEIFDDQFSVERPDGSNFTLKIRSTKLEDSAMYFCASSVGDRSYGYTFGSGTRLTVV.